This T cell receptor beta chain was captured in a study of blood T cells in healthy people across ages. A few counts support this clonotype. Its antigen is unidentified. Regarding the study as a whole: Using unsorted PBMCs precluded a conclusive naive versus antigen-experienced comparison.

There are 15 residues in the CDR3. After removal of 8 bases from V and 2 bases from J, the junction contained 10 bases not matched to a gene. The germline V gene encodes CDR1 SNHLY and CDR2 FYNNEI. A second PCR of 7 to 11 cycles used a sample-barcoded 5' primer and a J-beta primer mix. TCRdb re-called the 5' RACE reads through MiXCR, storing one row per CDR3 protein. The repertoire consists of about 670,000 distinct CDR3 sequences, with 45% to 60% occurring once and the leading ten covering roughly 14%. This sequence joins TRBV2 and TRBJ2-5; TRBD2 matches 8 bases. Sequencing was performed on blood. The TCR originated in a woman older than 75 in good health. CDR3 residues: CASPSGGIPQETQYF. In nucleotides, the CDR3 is TGTGCCAGCCCCTCGGGGGGGATCCCACAAGAGACCCAGTACTTC.